Only a few counts were recorded for the clone carrying this TCR beta chain. Its antigen is currently unknown. The sample belongs to a study of beta chain features in type 1 diabetes. Study-level information: Sorted cells, about 98,000,000 in number, were examined across all samples. Study conclusions and caveats: Possible PCR preference for shorter templates applied equally to patients and controls. The VDJ junctions of type 1 diabetes patients carried fewer insertions and more deletions. Significant though moderate, a shortening of TCRB CDR3s appeared in all four CD4+ subsets of Type 1 diabetes patients.

The authors reverse transcribed all of the isolated RNA, so sequencing captured expressed TCRB transcripts. The assay was immunoSEQ multiplex PCR, and TCRdb's table has in-frame clones only and misses some. The table includes over 700,000 clones, about 17% detected once. The clonotype originates from a woman between 18 and 30 years old in good health. Sequenced: naive CD4+ T cells from blood.

CDR3 in amino acids: CASSQDAGGYGYTF. CDR3 nucleotide sequence: TGTGCCAGCAGCCAAGATGCAGGGGGGTATGGCTACACCTTC. The chain combines TRBV4-2 with TRBJ1-2, with 7 bases matching TRBD1. CDR1 is LGHNA and CDR2 is YNFKEQ in the germline V gene. V lost 0 bases and J lost 5; bases outside the gene matches: 3. This CDR3 is built from 14 residues.